This is a list of T cell receptor beta chains from one sample in a study of lymphopenia after photon versus proton radiotherapy. Method: immunoSEQ multiplex PCR; TCRdb's copy keeps in-frame clones and lacks some. The sample lists tens of thousands of clones, 89% occurring once. This material consisted of peripheral blood, taken from a patient treated with proton-based radiotherapy. The receptor set was obtained from a woman aged 70-85 years with pancreatic cancer. Some clones in this sample may be carry-over from other donors' samples. Each CDR3 is given with its conserved first and last residue. D genes are given only for firm matches. The size of a clone is reported for some rows only, either as once, few or many, or as a class for expanded clones.

>NA|TRBV4-1|TRBJ1-2|NA
CASSPSSGTSYGYTF
TGCGCCAGCAGCCCGTCCTCCGGGACCAGCTATGGCTACACCTTC
>NA|TRBV19|TRBJ1-1|TRBD1
CASIGQENTEAFF
TGTGCCAGTATCGGACAGGAGAACACTGAAGCTTTCTTT
>NA|TRBV4-1|TRBJ1-2|TRBD1
CASSPAGVRGDYGYTF
TGCGCCAGCAGCCCCGCGGGGGTCAGGGGGGACTATGGCTACACCTTC
>NA|TRBV28|TRBJ2-4|NA
CASSSGTVALQYF
TGTGCCAGCAGTTCCGGGACGGTAGCCCTTCAGTACTTC
>NA|TRBV6-5|TRBJ1-6|NA
CASSYFTSEISPLHF
TGTGCCAGCAGTTACTTTACGTCTGAAATTTCACCCCTCCACTTT
>NA|TRBV27|TRBJ2-1|TRBD2
CASSKLAGGAWINEQFF
TGTGCCAGCAGTAAACTAGCGGGAGGGGCCTGGATCAATGAGCAGTTCTTC
>NA|TRBV27|TRBJ2-7|NA
CASSLNGEPYEQYF
TGTGCCAGCAGTTTAAACGGGGAACCCTACGAGCAGTACTTC
>few|TRBV19|TRBJ2-7|NA
CASRQDFNSYEQYF
TGTGCCAGCCGGCAGGACTTCAATTCTTACGAGCAGTACTTC
>NA|TRBV19|TRBJ2-7|TRBD1
CASSAATGAEQYF
TGTGCCAGTAGTGCCGCGACAGGGGCCGAGCAGTACTTC
>few|TRBV7-2|TRBJ2-7|TRBD1
CASSKQGTYEQYF
TGTGCCAGCAGCAAACAGGGGACCTACGAGCAGTACTTC
>NA|TRBV7-8|TRBJ1-2|NA
CASSPPEQSYGYTF
TGTGCCAGCAGCCCCCCTGAACAGTCTTATGGCTACACCTTC
>NA|TRBV30|TRBJ1-2|NA
CAWRQATYGYTF
TGTGCCTGGAGACAGGCGACGTATGGCTACACCTTC
>NA|TRBV7-9|TRBJ1-4|NA
CASSASGVQEKLFF
TGTGCCAGCAGCGCCTCGGGGGTGCAGGAAAAACTGTTTTTT
>once|TRBV18|TRBJ2-1|TRBD1
CASSAGTGPYNEQFF
TGTGCCAGCTCAGCCGGGACAGGCCCCTACAATGAGCAGTTCTTC
>NA|TRBV2|TRBJ1-5|NA
CASSDQEGNQPQHF
TGTGCCAGCAGTGATCAGGAGGGTAATCAGCCCCAGCATTTT
>NA|TRBV6-1|TRBJ1-1|NA
CASRRKNTEAFF
TGTGCCAGCAGACGCAAGAACACTGAAGCTTTCTTT
>NA|TRBV11-2|TRBJ1-1|NA
CASEQMMNTEAFF
TGTGCCAGCGAACAGATGATGAACACTGAAGCTTTCTTT
>NA|TRBV20-1|TRBJ2-3|NA
CSAIVVDTQYF
TGCAGTGCTATCGTGGTGGATACGCAGTATTTT
>NA|TRBV19|TRBJ2-1|TRBD2
CASSIISGSNNEQFF
TGTGCCAGTAGTATAATTAGCGGGAGTAACAATGAGCAGTTCTTC
>NA|TRBV4-1|TRBJ2-1|NA
CASSRPSREPYNEQFF
TGCGCCAGCAGCCGGCCCTCAAGGGAACCCTACAATGAGCAGTTCTTC
>once|TRBV25-1|TRBJ2-1|TRBD2
CASSGGTSSYNEQFF
TGTGCCAGCAGTGGGGGGACTAGCTCCTACAATGAGCAGTTCTTC
>NA|TRBV7-7|TRBJ2-1|TRBD1
CASSLGDRGDNEQFF
TGTGCTAGCAGCTTAGGGGACAGAGGGGACAATGAGCAGTTCTTC
>NA|TRBV4-2|TRBJ2-1|TRBD2
CASSQEFAGLAVSSSYNEQFF
TGTGCCAGCAGCCAAGAATTTGCCGGACTAGCGGTCTCAAGCTCCTACAATGAGCAGTTCTTC
>NA|TRBV19|TRBJ1-4|TRBD1
CASSRWTGKNEKLFF
TGTGCCAGTAGCCGCTGGACAGGGAAGAATGAAAAACTGTTTTTT
>NA|TRBV7-2|TRBJ2-1|TRBD1
CASSLARGGGTYNEQFF
TGTGCCAGCAGCTTAGCCCGAGGGGGCGGAACCTACAATGAGCAGTTCTTC
>NA|TRBV29-1|TRBJ1-2|NA
CSASGGGLRGYTF
TGCAGCGCTTCGGGAGGGGGGTTGAGAGGCTACACCTTC
>NA|TRBV9|TRBJ2-1|NA
CASSVGIGGYEQFF
TGTGCCAGCAGCGTAGGAATCGGGGGCTATGAGCAGTTCTTC
>NA|TRBV9|TRBJ2-7|TRBD2
CASSEGTSGNIYEQYF
TGTGCCAGCAGCGAGGGGACTAGCGGGAATATCTACGAGCAGTACTTC
>NA|TRBV27|TRBJ2-5|TRBD2
CASSAGLARETQYF
TGTGCCAGCAGTGCGGGACTAGCGAGGGAGACCCAGTACTTC
>NA|TRBV9|TRBJ1-5|NA
CASSVGGGNQPQHF
TGTGCCAGCAGCGTAGGTGGGGGCAATCAGCCCCAGCATTTT
>NA|TRBV30|TRBJ1-6|TRBD1
CAWRTGGSYNSPLHF
TGTGCCTGGAGGACAGGGGGCTCCTATAATTCACCCCTCCACTTT
>few|TRBV30|TRBJ1-1|NA
CAWSPGSPNTEAFF
TGTGCCTGGAGTCCCGGGTCACCGAACACTGAAGCTTTCTTT
>NA|TRBV29-1|TRBJ2-7|NA
CSAERAGGYEQYF
TGCAGCGCCGAAAGGGCAGGAGGGTACGAGCAGTACTTC
>NA|TRBV29-1|TRBJ1-2|TRBD1
CSAGTDYGYTF
TGCAGCGCCGGGACAGACTATGGCTACACCTTC
>NA|TRBV19|TRBJ2-1|NA
CASSKRADNEQFF
TGTGCCAGTAGTAAGCGGGCGGACAATGAGCAGTTCTTC
>NA|TRBV10-2|TRBJ1-2|NA
CASSESTIVAAYYGYTF
TGCGCCAGCAGTGAGTCGACGATAGTGGCAGCCTACTATGGCTACACCTTC
>NA|TRBV6-5|TRBJ2-1|TRBD1
CASTTGTGPMYEQFF
TGTGCCAGCACTACCGGGACAGGGCCTATGTATGAGCAGTTCTTC
>NA|TRBV11-2|TRBJ2-1|NA
CASSLVGGEQFF
TGTGCCAGCAGCTTAGTCGGAGGAGAGCAGTTCTTC
>NA|TRBV29-1|TRBJ1-3|NA
CSVATGAAPRSSGNTIYF
TGCAGCGTGGCAACGGGGGCAGCCCCAAGAAGCTCTGGAAACACCATATATTTT
>NA|TRBV28|TRBJ2-7|NA
CASRGPTYEQYF
TGTGCCAGCCGGGGTCCAACCTACGAGCAGTACTTC
>NA|TRBV10-1|TRBJ2-1|NA
CASSESIPGEGTNEQFF
TGCGCCAGCAGTGAGTCGATACCAGGCGAGGGGACCAATGAGCAGTTCTTC
>NA|TRBV5-6|TRBJ1-2|NA
CASSRPTGYGYTF
TGTGCCAGCAGCCGCCCAACAGGGTATGGCTACACCTTC
>few|TRBV19|TRBJ2-1|NA
CASSSYINEQFF
TGTGCCAGTAGTTCCTACATTAATGAGCAGTTCTTC
>NA|TRBV5-6|TRBJ2-4|NA
CASSFQPAVKNIQYF
TGTGCCAGCAGCTTTCAGCCAGCGGTCAAAAACATTCAGTACTTC
>NA|TRBV27|TRBJ1-2|TRBD1
CASSPRDRGRNGYTF
TGTGCCAGCAGTCCGCGGGACAGGGGGCGTAATGGCTACACCTTC
>NA|TRBV7-3|TRBJ2-1|NA
CASSPLGSSYNEQFF
TGTGCCAGCAGCCCCCTGGGTAGTTCCTACAATGAGCAGTTCTTC
>few|TRBV18|TRBJ1-1|NA
CASSRDVDTEAFF
TGTGCCAGCTCAAGGGACGTAGACACTGAAGCTTTCTTT
>NA|TRBV6-6|TRBJ1-5|NA
CASSYSSNQPQHF
TGTGCCAGCAGTTACTCGTCCAATCAGCCCCAGCATTTT
>few|TRBV7-9|TRBJ2-7|TRBD2
CASSLGTSGSNPYEQYF
TGTGCCAGCAGCTTGGGGACTAGCGGGAGTAACCCCTACGAGCAGTACTTC